The source of this TCR beta chain is a study of beta chain features in type 1 diabetes. Findings of the study overall: Among all four CD4+ subsets, Type 1 diabetes patients had TCRB CDR3s that were moderately but significantly shorter.

Expressed TCRB transcripts got sequenced, as all isolated RNA was reverse transcribed. Some 3.3 million reads per sample on average were obtained from naive, central memory and regulatory T cell samples. Profiling relied on immunoSEQ multiplex PCR, and the TCRdb table lists in-frame clones only, not all of them. Of about 160,000 clones detected, approximately 9% appear once; the ten largest clones hold over 0.45%. Sorting that relied on CD45RO/CCR7/CD25/CD127/CD95/CD27 yielded CD4+ naive, central memory, regulatory and stem cell-like memory cells. All sorted populations exceeded 95% purity. Germline loops: CDR1 MNHEY, CDR2 SVGAGI. V shed 10 bases, J shed 8 bases, and the junction held 16 bases outside the gene matches. The CDR3 covers 15 residues. This clone was recorded a few times. Its target is not known.

The chain employs TRBV6-5 and TRBJ1-4; 7 bases map to TRBD1. The sequence was obtained from a young woman with type 1 diabetes. The source material was central memory CD4+ T cells from blood. The CDR3 DNA is TGTGCCACCAAGGGGGCAGGTGGTCTGAGCGAAAAACTGTTTTTT. Encoded protein: CATKGAGGLSEKLFF.